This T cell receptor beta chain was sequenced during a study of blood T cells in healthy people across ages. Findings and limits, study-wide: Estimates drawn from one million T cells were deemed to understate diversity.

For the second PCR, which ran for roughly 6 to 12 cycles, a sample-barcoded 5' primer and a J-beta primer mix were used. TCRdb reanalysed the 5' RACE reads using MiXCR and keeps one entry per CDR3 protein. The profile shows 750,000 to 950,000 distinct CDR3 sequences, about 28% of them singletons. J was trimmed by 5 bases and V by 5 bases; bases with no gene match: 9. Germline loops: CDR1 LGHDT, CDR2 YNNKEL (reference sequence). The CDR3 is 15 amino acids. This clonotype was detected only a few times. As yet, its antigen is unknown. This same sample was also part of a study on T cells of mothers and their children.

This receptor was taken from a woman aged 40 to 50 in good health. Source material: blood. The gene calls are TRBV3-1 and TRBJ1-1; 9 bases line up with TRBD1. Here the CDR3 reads CASSSLGDRVTEAFF. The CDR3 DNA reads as TGTGCCAGCAGCTCCCTAGGGGACAGGGTAACTGAAGCTTTCTTT.